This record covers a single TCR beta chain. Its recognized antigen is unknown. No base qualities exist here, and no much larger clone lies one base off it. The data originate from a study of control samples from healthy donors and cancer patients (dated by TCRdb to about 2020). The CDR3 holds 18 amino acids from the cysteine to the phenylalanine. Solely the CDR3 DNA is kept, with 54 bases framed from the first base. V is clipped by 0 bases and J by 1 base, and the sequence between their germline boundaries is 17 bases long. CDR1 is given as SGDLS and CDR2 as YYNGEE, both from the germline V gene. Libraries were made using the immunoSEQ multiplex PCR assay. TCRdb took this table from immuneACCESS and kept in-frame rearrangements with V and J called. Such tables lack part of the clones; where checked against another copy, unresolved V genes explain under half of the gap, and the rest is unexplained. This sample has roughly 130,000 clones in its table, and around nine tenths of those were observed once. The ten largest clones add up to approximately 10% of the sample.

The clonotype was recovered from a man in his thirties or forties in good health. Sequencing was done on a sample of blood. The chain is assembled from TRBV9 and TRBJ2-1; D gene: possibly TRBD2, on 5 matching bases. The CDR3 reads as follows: CASSVEGTAGRSYNEQFF. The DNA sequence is TGTGCCAGCAGCGTAGAAGGTACTGCGGGTCGTTCCTACAATGAGCAGTTCTTC.